The entry below describes one T cell receptor beta chain. Its antigen is as yet unknown. V lost 3 bases and J lost 2, with 11 bases in between. Germline CDR1 and CDR2: MGHRA and YSYEKL. The CDR3 length is 15 residues. Assay: immunoSEQ multiplex PCR; the TCRdb copy retains only in-frame clones and omits some. Of around 82,000 clones in the sample, approximately 88% were seen once. These data originate in a study of OX40 agonist ivuxolimab in advanced cancers. Study-wide context: Ivuxolimab is a fully human IgG2 antibody that activates OX40 (CD134). Earlier treatment with anti-PD-1, anti-PD-L1 or anti-CTLA-4 was permitted, and 30% to 40% had received some.

Study outcomes and limitations: More expanded clones were found, on average, in CD8+ than in CD4+ T cells. Some nonresponders likewise displayed low normalized T-cell clonal expansion.

The sequencing used CD4+ or CD8+ T cells sorted from blood, collected in a trial of the OX40 agonist ivuxolimab. This sequence originates from an adult with an advanced solid tumor such as melanoma, head and neck, liver or kidney cancer. This rearrangement joins TRBV4-1 to TRBJ1-5, with TRBD1 as a possible D gene (5 bases). As DNA, the CDR3 is TGCGCCAGCAGCCACACAGGATTAGGCAATCAGCCCCAGCATTTT. Its protein product is CASSHTGLGNQPQHF.